This note documents a single TCR beta chain sequence. Its antigen is as yet unknown. These donors counted as nominally healthy when sampled, but unrecorded immune exposures were likely. The study ran its PCR with 60 Vbeta and 13 Jbeta primers. Method: immunoSEQ multiplex PCR; TCRdb's copy keeps in-frame clones and lacks some. The sample has 170,000 or so clones; roughly 88% are singletons. This CDR3 region has 18 residues. Germline trimming cut 1 base from V and 6 bases from J; bases unmatched to any gene: 14. Germline loops: CDR1 SGHTA, CDR2 FQGNSA. This specimen comes from a study of cytomegalovirus exposure and HLA in healthy donors. Across the study: Around 85 million unique TCRs from HLA-typed donors were held in an early data release.

Study-wide findings and caveats: Some V segments, including TRBV6-2 and TRBV6-3, were excluded as indistinguishable.

Sequencing was performed on PBMCs. The chain is built from TRBV7-2 and TRBJ2-4; 8 nucleotides agree with TRBD2. This sequence originates from a man aged 50-60 years in good health and CMV-seropositive. The CDR3 DNA follows: TGTGCCAGCAGCTTAGGGGCCGGGAGCGGGGGTTTTATAAACATTCAGTACTTC. This translates into CASSLGAGSGGFINIQYF.